The 20 T cell receptor beta chains below all came from one sample that was sequenced in a study of blood T cells in healthy people across ages. Alongside a J-beta primer mix, a sample-barcoded 5' primer served in a second PCR lasting about 7 to 11 cycles. MiXCR, run by TCRdb on the 5' RACE reads, gives a single entry per CDR3 protein. Among around 800,000 distinct CDR3 sequences listed, less than 80% were seen once. Specimen: blood. Every receptor here comes from a man aged 25 to 40 in good health.

The chain carries TRBV6-1 and TRBJ1-1; D remains unclear. Deletions cut 2 bases from V and 1 base from J, with 11 bases between. CDR1 MNHNS and CDR2 SASEGT come from the germline V gene. The CDR3 extends over 15 amino acids. The CDR3 reads CASSETPAQNTEAFF. CDR3 in DNA: TGTGCCAGCAGTGAAACCCCCGCACAGAACACTGAAGCTTTCTTT.

The chain carries TRBV4-1 and TRBJ2-4; no clear D gene. The J call may be in error: the DNA end matches TRBJ2-7 better. The CDR3 runs 13 residues. Germline values: CDR1 MGHRA, CDR2 YSYEKL. The CDR3 DNA is TGCGCCAGCAGCCCCGATGTCGGCTACGAGCAGTACTTC. It codes for CASSPDVGYEQYF.

The J gene is TRBJ2-5, the V gene TRBV4-2, with 10 bases that match TRBD2. Germline trimming cut 1 base from V and 4 bases from J; bases unmatched to any gene: 0. The CDR3 length is 14 residues. CDR1 is LGHNA and CDR2 is YNFKEQ in the germline V gene. The CDR3 sequence: CASSQGTSGETQYF. The CDR3 DNA sequence: TGTGCCAGCAGCCAAGGGACTAGCGGAGAGACCCAGTACTTC.

The chain couples TRBV29-1 to TRBJ2-1, with no clear D. The germline V and J ends were trimmed by 0 bases and 7 bases, with 7 bases remaining between them. Germline assignment: CDR1 SQVTM and CDR2 ANQGSEA. The CDR3 runs to 12 residues. CDR3: CSVEDVGNEQFF. As DNA, the CDR3 is TGCAGCGTTGAAGATGTGGGAAATGAGCAGTTCTTC.

The V gene is TRBV7-9, the J gene TRBJ2-4; TRBD1 aligns across 9 bases. Per germline, CDR1 SEHNR and CDR2 FQNEAQ (reference sequence). The V segment lost 6 bases and the J segment 1 base; nucleotides outside the gene matches: 10. CDR3 length equals 17 residues. The CDR3 coding sequence is TGTGCCAGCAGTCCCGACGGAGGGACAGGGGCCAAAAACATTCAGTACTTC. Its protein is CASSPDGGTGAKNIQYF.

V and J are TRBV20-1 and TRBJ2-5; 9 bases agree with TRBD2. V lost 5 bases and J lost 1; bases outside the gene matches: 14. Germline V gives CDR1 DFQATT, CDR2 SNEGSKA (reference sequence). CDR3 length equals 17 residues. As DNA, the CDR3 is TGCAGTGCTCCTCGCACGCGACTAGCGGTTTTCCAAGAGACCCAGTACTTC. Amino acids: CSAPRTRLAVFQETQYF.

The chain recombines TRBV4-2 with TRBJ1-3; D is ambiguous. The germline V and J ends were trimmed by 0 bases and 2 bases, with 8 bases remaining between them. This CDR3 spans 15 amino acids. The germline CDR1 and CDR2 sequences are LGHNA and YNFKEQ. CDR3 loop: CASSQEATPGNTIYF. In DNA form, the CDR3 reads TGTGCCAGCAGCCAAGAAGCTACGCCTGGAAACACCATATATTTT.

As regards this clonotype: The junction departs from germline at one end; a sequencing error may be responsible. The chain carries TRBV9 and TRBJ2-1; tentative D call: TRBD2 (5 bases). The germline V gene has CDR1 SGDLS and CDR2 YYNGEE. The CDR3 consists of 14 residues. The CDR3 sequence: CASSVSGAYSEQFF. CDR3 DNA: TGTGCCAGCAGCGTAAGCGGCGCCTACAGTGAGCAGTTCTTC.

V gene TRBV27 combines with J gene TRBJ2-1; 10 bases are a match to TRBD1. Germline-derived CDR1 and CDR2 are MNHEY and SMNVEV (reference sequence). The CDR3 has 15 residues. V dropped 6 bases and J dropped 3; count of bases not matched to a gene: 5. The CDR3 DNA reads TGTGCCAGCAGGATGGACAGGGGGAACTACAATGAGCAGTTCTTC. Encoded protein: CASRMDRGNYNEQFF.

The chain links TRBV3-1 to TRBJ1-2; D unclear. The germline CDR1 and CDR2 sequences are LGHDT and YNNKEL (reference sequence). This CDR3 comprises 14 residues. Trimming cost V 1 base and J 4 bases, with 10 bases left between them. CDR3 amino acids: CASSQGGGGYGYTF. CDR3 bases: TGTGCCAGCAGCCAAGGAGGCGGCGGCTATGGCTACACCTTC.

This clonotype was observed a handful of times. The rearrangement joins TRBV18 to TRBJ2-3; 10 bases align to TRBD1. V shed 2 bases and J 5 bases; nucleotides not matched to a gene: 4. The CDR3 length is 15 residues. The V gene's germline CDR1 is KGHSH and CDR2 LQKENI. This chain's CDR3 is CASSPGGQGGDTQYF. The CDR3 DNA is TGTGCCAGCTCACCAGGTGGACAGGGGGGAGATACGCAGTATTTT. Full variable domain (rest looked up from reference TRBV18 and TRBJ2-3): NAGVMQNPRHLVRRRGQEARLRCSPMKGHSHVYWYRQLPEEGLKFMVYLQKENIIDESGMPKERFSAEFPKEGPSILRIQQVVRGDSAAYFCASSPGGQGGDTQYFGPGTRLTVL.

This clonotype has a handful of counts. The V and J genes are TRBV4-1 and TRBJ2-1, with TRBD2 matching over 7 bases. V was pared by 6 bases and J by 1 base, with 6 bases of the junction left unmatched. Germline V gives CDR1 MGHRA, CDR2 YSYEKL. CDR3 size: 15 residues. CDR3 in amino acids: CASRREAGSYNEQFF. DNA for the CDR3: TGCGCCAGCAGGCGCGAAGCGGGATCCTACAATGAGCAGTTCTTC.

The CDR3 sequence is CASRESSGVSYNEQFF. CDR3 DNA sequence: TGTGCCAGCAGAGAGAGTAGCGGGGTCTCCTACAATGAGCAGTTCTTC. V gene TRBV6-4 combines with J gene TRBJ2-1; 8 bases fit TRBD2. Germline V gives CDR1 MRHNA, CDR2 SNTAGT. This CDR3 has 16 residues. V lost 6 bases, J lost 0 bases, and 7 bases stayed unmatched.

The chain employs TRBV29-1 and TRBJ1-2, with 8 positions matching TRBD1. The germline CDR1 and CDR2 sequences are SQVTM and ANQGSEA. The CDR3 extends over 15 amino acids. Trimming cost V 7 bases and J 3 bases; bases outside gene matches: 13. This CDR3 is CSAVTRDRRYYGYTF. CDR3 sequence (DNA): TGCAGCGCCGTGACCCGGGACAGGCGATACTATGGCTACACCTTC. Filled out from reference TRBV29-1 and TRBJ1-2, the complete variable domain reads SAVISQKPSRDICQRGTSLTIQCQVDSQVTMMFWYRQQPGQSLTLIATANQGSEATYESGFVIDKFPISRPNLTFSTLTVSNMSPEDSSIYLCSAVTRDRRYYGYTFGSGTRLTVV.

The chain combines TRBV4-2 with TRBJ2-7; D remains ambiguous. This CDR3 contains 15 residues. The germline CDR1 and CDR2 sequences are LGHNA and YNFKEQ. V was shortened by 1 base and J by 0 bases, with 10 bases between the two germline ends. The DNA of the CDR3 is TGTGCCAGCAGCCAAGTCTCGCGGAGCTCCTACGAGCAGTACTTC. It yields the protein CASSQVSRSSYEQYF.

This clonotype was counted only a few times. The CDR3 DNA sequence: TGTGCCAGCAGGGCTCTGGTGAGGGCCCGCACAGATACGCAGTATTTT. Its protein is CASRALVRARTDTQYF. The J gene is TRBJ2-3, the V gene TRBV6-6; D perhaps matches TRBD2 (5 bases). This CDR3 region has 16 residues. Trimming took 6 bases from V and 1 from J, leaving 17 bases between them. Germline V CDR1 and CDR2: MNHNY, SVGAGI (reference sequence).

The gene calls are TRBV7-6 and TRBJ2-1; the D call may be TRBD1 or TRBD2 (6 bases each). With 1 base removed from V and 8 bases from J, the gap between germline ends came to 18 bases. Germline assignment: CDR1 SGHVS and CDR2 FNYEAQ. This CDR3 region has 16 residues. This CDR3 reads CASSLDRGASSHEQFF. CDR3 DNA: TGTGCCAGCAGCTTAGATAGGGGGGCCAGTTCCCATGAGCAGTTCTTC.

The rearrangement joins TRBV30 to TRBJ2-7, with 10 bases aligning to TRBD1. The CDR3 has 15 amino acids. Germline CDR1 and CDR2: GTSNPN and SVGIG (reference sequence). The ends lost 1 base at V and 1 base at J; junction bases unmatched: 4. The CDR3 sequence is CAWSAGTGVSYEQYF. The CDR3 nucleotides read TGTGCCTGGAGTGCGGGGACAGGGGTTTCCTACGAGCAGTACTTC.

Of note for this clonotype: A much larger clone lies a single base off, so this may be a read error. V is TRBV10-3 and J is TRBJ2-7; 10 nucleotides line up with TRBD1. V lost 5 bases and J lost 2; bases outside the gene matches: 3. Looked up from germline, CDR1 is ENHRY and CDR2 is SYGVKD. This CDR3 comprises 14 residues. This chain's CDR3 is CAISFGTGAYEQYF. The CDR3 region has the DNA TGTGCCATCAGTTTCGGGACAGGGGCCTACGAGCAGTACTTC.

This clonotype was found a few times. The J gene is TRBJ2-1, the V gene TRBV9, with 8 nucleotides matching TRBD2. The germline gives CDR1 SGDLS, CDR2 YYNGEE. V trimming: 0 bases; J trimming: 8 bases; junction bases outside the gene matches: 10. This CDR3 has 16 amino acids. CDR3 DNA sequence: TGTGCCAGCAGCGTAGGTCCCCGGACTAGCACAGATGAGCAGTTCTTC. Protein product: CASSVGPRTSTDEQFF.